Below are 5 T cell receptor beta chains sequenced from a single sample in a study of blood T cell repertoires in COVID-19. Generated by immunoSEQ multiplex PCR, the TCRdb table keeps only in-frame clones and is missing some. The data contain 80,000 to 90,000 clones, 70% to 90% of them singletons. Sequencing used peripheral blood. These TCRs come from a woman in her sixties or seventies with acute or convalescent COVID-19.

The chain recombines TRBV6-5 with TRBJ2-1, with D unclear. V lost 7 bases and J 0 bases, leaving 4 bases between the germline ends. Germline V CDR1 and CDR2: MNHEY, SVGAGI. This CDR3 has 12 amino acids. The CDR3 reads CASMASYNEQFF. CDR3 nucleotide sequence: TGTGCCAGCATGGCCTCCTACAATGAGCAGTTCTTC.

CDR3 sequence reads: CASSYMGAINLYGYTF. The CDR3 nucleotides are TGTGCCAGCAGTTACATGGGAGCGATAAACCTCTATGGCTACACCTTC. The chain has TRBV6-5 and TRBJ1-2; no definite D call. Looked up from germline, CDR1 is MNHEY and CDR2 is SVGAGI. There are 16 residues in the CDR3. Trimming left V 2 bases short and J 4 bases short, with 17 bases between.

The DNA for the CDR3 is TGTGCCAGCAGTTCACAGGGTATTAGAGAGACCCAGTACTTC. Its protein is CASSSQGIRETQYF. J is TRBJ2-5 and V is TRBV27; a possible D gene is TRBD1 (6 bases). Between the trimmed V and J ends, which lost 4 bases and 4 bases, there was a span of 13 bases. In germline, CDR1 is MNHEY, CDR2 SMNVEV (reference sequence). CDR3 length: 14 residues.

The chain couples TRBV7-8 to TRBJ2-1; 7 bases are a match to TRBD1. Germline CDR1 SGHVS, CDR2 FQNEAQ. V lost 3 bases to trimming and J lost 6 bases; unmatched junction nucleotides: 5. This CDR3 has 14 residues. The DNA for the CDR3 is TGTGCCAGCAGCTTGGGACAGAGGGGCAATGAGCAGTTCTTC. It translates to CASSLGQRGNEQFF.

This chain connects TRBV9 to TRBJ2-5; no firm D call. Germline V gene data show CDR1 as SGDLS and CDR2 as YYNGEE. The CDR3 sequence is 13 residues long. V shed 4 bases and J shed 3 bases, with 10 bases lying between them. The CDR3 sequence: CASSLILEETQYF. DNA of the CDR3: TGTGCCAGCAGCCTGATCTTAGAAGAGACCCAGTACTTC. The full variable domain, its missing parts supplied by reference TRBV9 and TRBJ2-5, is DSGVTQTPKHLITATGQRVTLRCSPRSGDLSVYWYQQSLDQGLQFLIQYYNGEERAKGNILERFSAQQFPDLHSELNLSSLELGDSALYFCASSLILEETQYFGPGTRLLVL.